The 19 T cell receptor beta chains listed next were all sequenced from one sample in a study of blood T cell repertoires in COVID-19. Clones were read by immunoSEQ multiplex PCR, and TCRdb kept only the in-frame ones, dropping some. The sample consists of 350,000 to 450,000 clones, more than 85% of them appearing once. The sample consisted of PBMCs or T cells enriched from blood (not recorded which). The receptors were gathered from a middle-aged woman who had been exposed to COVID-19.

The CDR3 DNA reads TGTGCCAGCAGCTTGGGCAGCTACAATGAGCAGTTCTTC. Translation gives CASSLGSYNEQFF. V is TRBV5-6 and J is TRBJ2-1; D is uncertain. V was trimmed by 0 bases and J by 3 bases, leaving 4 bases between them. Germline CDR1 SGHDT, CDR2 YYEEEE. This CDR3 region has 13 residues.

The chain is built from TRBV6-2 or TRBV6-3 and TRBJ2-1; TRBD2 agrees at 9 bases. The CDR3 loop spans 14 amino acids. CDR1 MNHEY and CDR2 SVGEGT come from the germline V gene. With 4 bases clipped from V and 7 bases from J, the junction kept 5 bases outside the gene matches. The CDR3 protein is CASSLAGVGNEQFF. In DNA form, the CDR3 reads TGTGCCAGCAGTTTAGCGGGAGTCGGTAATGAGCAGTTCTTC.

The rearrangement links TRBV5-1 to TRBJ2-1, with TRBD2 matching 7 bases. CDR1 and CDR2 from the germline V gene are SGHRS and YFSETQ. There are 13 residues in the CDR3. V lost 7 bases, J lost 3 bases, and 4 bases stayed unmatched. For the CDR3, the DNA is TGCGCCAGCTGCAGGGAGGGCTACAATGAGCAGTTCTTC. Encoded protein: CASCREGYNEQFF.

V is TRBV19 and J is TRBJ2-7; tentatively, D is TRBD2 (5 bases). The germline V gene has CDR1 LNHDA and CDR2 SQIVND (reference sequence). The CDR3 is 14 residues long. V dropped 5 bases and J dropped 1 base, with 12 bases sitting between them. The CDR3 here is CASSPRVESYEQYF. DNA for the CDR3: TGTGCCAGTAGTCCGCGGGTGGAGTCCTACGAGCAGTACTTC.

The chain carries TRBV18 and TRBJ1-2, with 9 bases aligning to TRBD1. Germline CDR1 reads KGHSH; CDR2 reads LQKENI. The V and J ends lost 0 bases and 5 bases, in that order; junction bases with no gene match: 7. CDR3 size: 16 residues. CDR3 in amino acids: CASSPPNRGRIYGYTF. For the CDR3, the DNA is TGTGCCAGCTCACCACCCAACAGGGGGCGTATTTATGGCTACACCTTC.

The rearrangement joins TRBV18 to TRBJ2-3; 16 nucleotides align to TRBD2. Losses at the gene ends were 0 bases for V and 3 bases for J; bases not matched to a gene: 6. The CDR3 spans 19 residues. CDR1 and CDR2 (germline): KGHSH, LQKENI. The CDR3 coding sequence is TGTGCCAGCTCACCACCGGGACTAGCGGGAGGGCCGAGGACAGATACGCAGTATTTT. Its protein is CASSPPGLAGGPRTDTQYF.

V usage is TRBV12-3 or TRBV12-4 and J usage is TRBJ2-1; D might be TRBD1 (6 bases). Between the trimmed V and J ends, which lost 5 bases and 8 bases, there was a span of 10 bases. The CDR3 length is 12 residues. CDR3 sequence (DNA): TGTGCCAGCAGTAAACAGGGCCATGAGCAGTTCTTC. Translation: CASSKQGHEQFF.

The rearrangement links TRBV5-1 to TRBJ2-3; D might be TRBD2 (5 bases). Germline CDR1 is SGHRS and CDR2 is YFSETQ. The CDR3 runs to 15 residues. The V end was cut by 5 bases, the J end by 2 bases, with 15 bases between. The CDR3 DNA is TGCGCCAGCAGACAGCACCCGGAGGCCACAGATACGCAGTATTTT. Translation: CASRQHPEATDTQYF.

The V and J genes are TRBV29-1 and TRBJ2-2; TRBD2 aligns across 8 bases. CDR3 length: 15 amino acids. The germline CDR1 and CDR2 sequences are SQVTM and ANQGSEA. After removal of 5 bases from V and 0 bases from J, the junction contained 5 bases not matched to a gene. The CDR3 DNA reads TGCAGCGTTTCGGGAGGGGCGACGAACACCGGGGAGCTGTTTTTT. It yields the protein CSVSGGATNTGELFF.

The CDR3 region has the DNA TGCGCCAGCAGTGCACAGGGGGGGTCCAATGAGCAGTTCTTC. Translation: CASSAQGGSNEQFF. This chain links TRBV10-1 with TRBJ2-1; tentatively, D is TRBD1 (8 bases). V shed 4 bases and J shed 6 bases, with 13 bases lying between them. Germline CDR1 is WNHNN and CDR2 is SYGVQD (reference sequence). This CDR3 is built from 14 residues.

CDR3 sequence reads: CASSVITDTQYF. The CDR3 DNA follows: TGTGCCAGCAGCGTAATAACAGATACGCAGTATTTT. The V call is TRBV12-3 or TRBV12-4, the J call TRBJ2-3; D remains ambiguous. The CDR3 sequence is 12 residues long. V was pared by 6 bases and J by 3 bases, with 7 bases between.

This sequence joins TRBV11-2 and TRBJ1-3, with a possible D match to TRBD1 (6 bases). V lost 1 base to trimming and J lost 5 bases, with 12 bases between them. Germline V lookup: CDR1 SGHAT, CDR2 FQNNGV. This CDR3 spans 15 amino acids. In DNA form, the CDR3 reads TGTGCCAGCAGCTTAGGGGACATCCCCCGAAACACCATATATTTT. It translates to CASSLGDIPRNTIYF.

The chain links TRBV28 to TRBJ1-2; the D gene is possibly TRBD1 (6 bases). The germline CDR1 and CDR2 sequences are MDHEN and SYDVKM. The CDR3 length is 11 residues. With 4 bases removed from V and 7 bases from J, the gap between germline ends came to 7 bases. CDR3 DNA sequence: TGTGCCAGCAGTTACAGGGTTGGCTACACCTTC. Translated: CASSYRVGYTF.

This rearrangement joins TRBV27 to TRBJ1-1, with a tentative D call TRBD1 (5 bases). The germline V and J ends were trimmed by 8 bases and 0 bases, with 16 bases remaining between them. The germline gives CDR1 MNHEY, CDR2 SMNVEV (reference sequence). The CDR3 spans 15 residues. In DNA form, the CDR3 reads TGTGCCAGCGACACTCCAGGGCGTGTGAACACTGAAGCTTTCTTT. Its protein product is CASDTPGRVNTEAFF.

The chain joins TRBV5-6 to TRBJ1-2, with TRBD1 matching 8 bases. Germline-derived CDR1 and CDR2 are SGHDT and YYEEEE. V shed 2 bases and J 8 bases; nucleotides not matched to a gene: 5. The CDR3 length is 13 residues. CDR3 in amino acids: CASSFQGAGGYTF. The CDR3 DNA reads as TGTGCCAGCAGCTTTCAGGGGGCAGGAGGCTACACCTTC.

DNA of the CDR3: TGTGCCAGCAGTCTTAGGGACAGGGGGCTCACCGGGGAGCTGTTTTTT. It codes for CASSLRDRGLTGELFF. V usage is TRBV2 and J usage is TRBJ2-2; 12 positions agree with TRBD1. The CDR3 consists of 16 residues. J gave up 4 bases and V 5 bases, and 5 bases lay outside the gene matches. Germline V gene sequence: CDR1 SNHLY, CDR2 FYNNEI. The complete variable domain, with remaining parts taken from reference TRBV2 and TRBJ2-2, reads EPEVTQTPSHQVTQMGQEVILRCVPISNHLYFYWYRQILGQKVEFLVSFYNNEISEKSEIFDDQFSVERPDGSNFTLKIRSTKLEDSAMYFCASSLRDRGLTGELFFGEGSRLTVL.

This chain joins TRBV21-1 and TRBJ1-1. TRBV21-1 is described as a pseudogene. CDR3 length: 12 residues. This CDR3 is CASGVDSPEAFF. The CDR3 DNA sequence: TGTGCCAGCGGAGTAGATTCCCCGGAAGCTTTCTTT.

The V and J genes are TRBV5-1 and TRBJ1-5; TRBD1 matches at 7 bases. CDR1 is SGHRS, CDR2 YFSETQ, per germline. V was pared by 4 bases and J by 4 bases, with 8 bases of the junction left unmatched. The CDR3 is 15 residues long. Here the CDR3 reads CASSTTGAANQPQHF. CDR3 nucleotide sequence: TGCGCCAGCAGCACCACAGGGGCCGCAAATCAGCCCCAGCATTTT.

This clone has only a few counts. This chain joins TRBV4-1 and TRBJ2-2; D may be TRBD1 (5 bases). Trimming stripped 1 base from V and 1 base from J, with 7 bases between. The CDR3 sequence is 15 residues long. Germline V lookup: CDR1 MGHRA, CDR2 YSYEKL. The CDR3 loop reads CASSQVTGNTGELFF. CDR3 bases: TGCGCCAGCAGCCAAGTAACAGGGAACACCGGGGAGCTGTTTTTT.